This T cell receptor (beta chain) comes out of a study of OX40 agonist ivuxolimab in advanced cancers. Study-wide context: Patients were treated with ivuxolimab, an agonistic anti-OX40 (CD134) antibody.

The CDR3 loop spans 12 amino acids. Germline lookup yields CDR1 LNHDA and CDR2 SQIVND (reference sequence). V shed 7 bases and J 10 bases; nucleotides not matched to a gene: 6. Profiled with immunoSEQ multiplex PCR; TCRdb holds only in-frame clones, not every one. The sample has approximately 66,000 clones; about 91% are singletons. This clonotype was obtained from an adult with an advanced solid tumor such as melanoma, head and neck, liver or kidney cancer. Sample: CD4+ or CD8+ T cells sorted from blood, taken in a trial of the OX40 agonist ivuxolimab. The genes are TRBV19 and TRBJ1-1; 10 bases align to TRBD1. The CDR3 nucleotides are TGTGCCAGTATATCGACAGGGGGCCGAGCTTTCTTT. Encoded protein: CASISTGGRAFF.